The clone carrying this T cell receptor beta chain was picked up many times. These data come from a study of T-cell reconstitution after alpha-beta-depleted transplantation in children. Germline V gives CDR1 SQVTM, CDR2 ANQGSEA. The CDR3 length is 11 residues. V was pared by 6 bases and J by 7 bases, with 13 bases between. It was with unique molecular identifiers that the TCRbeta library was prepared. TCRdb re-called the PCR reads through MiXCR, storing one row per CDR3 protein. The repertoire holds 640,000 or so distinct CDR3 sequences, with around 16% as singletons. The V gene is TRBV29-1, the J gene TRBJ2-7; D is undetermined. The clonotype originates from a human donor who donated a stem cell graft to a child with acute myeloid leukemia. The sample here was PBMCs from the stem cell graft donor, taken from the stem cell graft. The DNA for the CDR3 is TGCAGCGTCGACATCACCGGAGAGCAGTACTTC. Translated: CSVDITGEQYF.